These T cell receptor beta chains were read from a single sample in a study of technical replicates of blood from a handful of donors. Sequenced by immunoSEQ multiplex PCR; TCRdb stores in-frame clones only, minus some. The top ten hold 0.39% of the sample, which has roughly 71,000 clones, over 85% seen once. The specimen was T cells isolated from PBMCs. These receptors came from a human donor in good health. Both conserved end residues are part of each CDR3. The D gene is left open where the match is weak. Clone sizes are given selectively: once, few, many, or a class where the clone is expanded.

>TRBJ1-1|TRBV7-9|TRBD1|few
TGTGCCAGCAGCTTAGCGGGACAGGCGCGGACTGAAGCTTTCTTT
CASSLAGQARTEAFF
>TRBJ2-1|TRBV4-2|TRBD2|.
TGTGCCAGCAGCCCCACTCGGACTAGCGGCAATGAGCAGTTCTTC
CASSPTRTSGNEQFF
>TRBJ2-3|TRBV4-3|TRBD1|.
TGCGCCAGCAGCCAAGCTGACAGGGGCACAGATACGCAGTATTTT
CASSQADRGTDTQYF
>TRBJ2-5|TRBV4-2|.|.
TGTGCCAGCAGCCAAGTGGAGGGTTTGGAGACCCAGTACTTC
CASSQVEGLETQYF
>TRBJ1-2|TRBV10-3|TRBD1|.
TGTGCCATCAGTTTGACAGGGGGTGCGAGCTACACCTTC
CAISLTGGASYTF
>TRBJ2-7|TRBV6-5|TRBD2|.
TGTGCCAGCAGTTACAGGGCGGGGGTGGGGGAGCAGTACTTC
CASSYRAGVGEQYF
>TRBJ2-5|TRBV20-1|TRBD1|.
TGCAGTGGACAGGGGCCAGAGACCCAGTACTTC
CSGQGPETQYF
>TRBJ2-7|TRBV27|TRBD2|.
TGTGCCAGCAGACTAGCGGGAGAGCTCCCCTACGAGCAGTACTTC
CASRLAGELPYEQYF
>TRBJ2-6|TRBV5-1|.|.
TGCGCCAGCAGCTTGTTCAGGGGAGGGGCCAACGTCCTGACTTTC
CASSLFRGGANVLTF
>TRBJ2-7|TRBV6-5|.|.
TGTGCCAGCAGTTACATCGGACAGTCCTACGAGCAGTACTTC
CASSYIGQSYEQYF
>TRBJ1-1|TRBV5-8|.|.
TGTGCCAGCAGCCTCTTACCGAGCTTAATGAACACTGAAGCTTTCTTT
CASSLLPSLMNTEAFF
>TRBJ2-1|TRBV11-2|.|.
TGTGCCAGCAGCTTAGATCGGCAGGGGTACAATGAGCAGTTCTTC
CASSLDRQGYNEQFF
>TRBJ2-5|TRBV13|TRBD1|once
TGTGCCAGCAGCTTGGCCCGCACGACAGGGGAAGAGACCCAGTACTTC
CASSLARTTGEETQYF
>TRBJ2-3|TRBV2|.|.
TGTGCCAGCTCGAACTCGGGAACAGATACGCAGTATTTT
CASSNSGTDTQYF
>TRBJ1-2|TRBV21-1|.|.
TGTGCCAGCAGCGACTCGACGCTCAGGGGGATCTATGGCTACACCTTC
CASSDSTLRGIYGYTF
>TRBJ1-2|TRBV14|.|.
TGTGCCAGCAGCGACACAGGGCCATATGGCTACACCTTC
CASSDTGPYGYTF
>TRBJ1-2|TRBV5-4|.|few
TGTGCCAGCAGCATTTACGGCTTGGACAGTTCGTTCTATGGCTACACCTTC
CASSIYGLDSSFYGYTF
>TRBJ1-1|TRBV5-4|.|.
TGTGCCAGCAGCTTACACGACACTGAAGCTTTCTTT
CASSLHDTEAFF
>TRBJ2-1|TRBV9|TRBD2|.
TGTGCCAGCACTTCTCTAGCGGGAGTCTCCTACAATGAGCAGTTCTTC
CASTSLAGVSYNEQFF
>TRBJ1-1|TRBV9|TRBD1|.
TGTGCCAGCAGCGACAGAGAGGACAGGGTAAACACTGAAGCTTTCTTT
CASSDREDRVNTEAFF
>TRBJ2-3|TRBV2|.|.
TGTGCCAGCAGAGCTAACCGGGACTCGTACACAGATACGCAGTATTTT
CASRANRDSYTDTQYF
>TRBJ1-2|TRBV28|.|.
TGTGCCACCTCAGCTAACTATGGCTACACCTTC
CATSANYGYTF
>TRBJ1-2|TRBV6-5|.|.
TGTGCCAGCGGAAGGGGCGAAAACTATGGCTACACCTTC
CASGRGENYGYTF
>TRBJ2-1|TRBV18|TRBD2|.
TGTGCCAGCTCACCGAGTCTAGCGGGCGCTTACAATGAGCAGTTCTTC
CASSPSLAGAYNEQFF
>TRBJ2-3|TRBV7-6|TRBD2|.
TGTGCCAGCAGCTTAGCCGGGGGGGGAGATACGCAGTATTTT
CASSLAGGGDTQYF
>TRBJ1-4|TRBV19|TRBD1|.
TGTGCCAACCCTCATGGGGACAGGGAAAAACTGTTTTTT
CANPHGDREKLFF
>TRBJ2-5|TRBV20-1|.|.
TGCAGTGCTATTCGGACTTTTGAAAAGTACTTC
CSAIRTFEKYF
>TRBJ2-1|TRBV6-5|TRBD2|once
TGTGCCAGCAGTTACAGTCGACTAGCGAGACCCAATGAGCAGTTCTTC
CASSYSRLARPNEQFF
>TRBJ2-7|TRBV19|TRBD2|.
TGTGCCAGTAGACCTAGCGGGAGAAGGTACGAGCAGTACTTC
CASRPSGRRYEQYF
>TRBJ2-1|TRBV9|TRBD2|once
TGTGCCAGCAGCGTAGGCCAGCGGGAGCTCAATGAGCAGTTCTTC
CASSVGQRELNEQFF
>TRBJ2-7|TRBV5-6|.|.
TGTGCCAGCAGCTTGGATCCAGGGGACGAGCAGTACTTC
CASSLDPGDEQYF
>TRBJ2-7|TRBV2|.|few
TGTGCCAGCAGCCCGAGACAGGCCGAGCAGTACTTC
CASSPRQAEQYF
>TRBJ2-5|TRBV6-1|.|.
TGTGCCAGCAGTGAAGCGGGGTACAGGGAGACCCAGTACTTC
CASSEAGYRETQYF
>TRBJ1-5|TRBV19|TRBD1|.
TGTGCCACAACACCCACAGGGGCGGGTCAGCCCCAGCATTTT
CATTPTGAGQPQHF
>TRBJ2-7|TRBV20-1|.|.
TGCAGTGCCCCCCGGGGGTACGAGCAGTACTTC
CSAPRGYEQYF
>TRBJ2-7|TRBV7-2|TRBD1|.
TGTGCCAGCAGCCGGACAGGGTACTACGAGCAGTACTTC
CASSRTGYYEQYF
>TRBJ1-2|TRBV5-6|.|.
TGTGCCAGCAGCTTCATCAGGGGATTCTATGGCTACACCTTC
CASSFIRGFYGYTF